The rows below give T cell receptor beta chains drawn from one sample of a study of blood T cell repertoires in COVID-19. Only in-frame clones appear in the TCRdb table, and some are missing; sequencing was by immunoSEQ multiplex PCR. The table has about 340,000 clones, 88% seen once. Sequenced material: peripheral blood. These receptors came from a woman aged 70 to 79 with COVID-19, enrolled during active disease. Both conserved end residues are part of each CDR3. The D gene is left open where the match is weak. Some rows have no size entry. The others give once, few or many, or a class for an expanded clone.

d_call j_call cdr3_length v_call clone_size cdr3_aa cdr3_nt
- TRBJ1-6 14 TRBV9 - CASSGGEYNSPLHF TGTGCCAGCAGCGGGGGCGAGTATAATTCACCCCTCCACTTT
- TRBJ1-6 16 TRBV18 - CASSPEGNSYNSPLHF TGTGCCAGCTCACCAGAGGGAAATTCCTATAATTCACCCCTCCACTTT
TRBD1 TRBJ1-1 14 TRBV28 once CASSPGQENTEAFF TGTGCCAGCAGTCCCGGACAGGAGAACACTGAAGCTTTCTTT
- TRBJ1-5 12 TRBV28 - CASRRGNQPQHF TGTGCCAGCAGAAGGGGGAATCAGCCCCAGCATTTT
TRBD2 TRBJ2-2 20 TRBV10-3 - CAISELHGLAGGLNTGELFF TGTGCCATCAGTGAGCTACATGGACTAGCGGGGGGGCTTAATACCGGGGAGCTGTTTTTT
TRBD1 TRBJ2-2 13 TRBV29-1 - CSGSQQGSRELFF TGCAGCGGTTCCCAACAGGGGTCGCGGGAGCTGTTTTTT
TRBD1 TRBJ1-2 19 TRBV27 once CASSLIPLGTGKSRYGYTF TGTGCCAGCAGTTTGATACCCCTCGGGACAGGGAAATCGAGATATGGCTACACCTTC
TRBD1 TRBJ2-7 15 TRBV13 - CASSLLDRPRDEQYF TGTGCCAGCAGCTTACTGGACAGGCCCCGGGACGAGCAGTACTTC
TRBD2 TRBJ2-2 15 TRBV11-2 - CASSLRLAETGELFF TGTGCCAGCAGCTTACGACTAGCGGAAACCGGGGAGCTGTTTTTT
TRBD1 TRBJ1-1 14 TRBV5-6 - CASSLGQGGTEAFF TGTGCCAGCAGCTTGGGACAGGGTGGCACTGAAGCTTTCTTT
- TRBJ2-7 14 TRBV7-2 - CASSLVSRSYEQYF TGTGCCAGCAGCTTAGTTAGCCGCTCCTACGAGCAGTACTTC
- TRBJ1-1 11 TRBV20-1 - CSAVNGAEAFF TGCAGTGCCGTTAACGGGGCTGAAGCTTTCTTT
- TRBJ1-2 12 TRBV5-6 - CASSPSGYGYTF TGTGCCAGCAGCCCATCAGGGTATGGCTACACCTTC